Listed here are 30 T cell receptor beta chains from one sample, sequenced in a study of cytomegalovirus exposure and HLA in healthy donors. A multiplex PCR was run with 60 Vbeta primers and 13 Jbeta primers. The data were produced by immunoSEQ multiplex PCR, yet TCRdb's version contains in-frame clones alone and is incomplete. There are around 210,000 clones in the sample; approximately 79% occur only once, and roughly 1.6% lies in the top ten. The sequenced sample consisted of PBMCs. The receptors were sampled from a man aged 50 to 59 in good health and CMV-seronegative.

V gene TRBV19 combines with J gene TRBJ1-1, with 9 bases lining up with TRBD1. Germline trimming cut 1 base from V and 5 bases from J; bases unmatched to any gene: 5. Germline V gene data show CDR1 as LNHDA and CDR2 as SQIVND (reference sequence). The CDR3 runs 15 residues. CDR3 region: CASSIGRTGETEAFF. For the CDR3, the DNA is TGTGCCAGTAGTATAGGTCGGACAGGGGAAACTGAAGCTTTCTTT. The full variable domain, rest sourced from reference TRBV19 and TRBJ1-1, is DGGITQSPKYLFRKEGQNVTLSCEQNLNHDAMYWYRQDPGQGLRLIYYSQIVNDFQKGDIAEGYSVSREKKESFPLTVTSAQKNPTAFYLCASSIGRTGETEAFFGQGTRLTVV.

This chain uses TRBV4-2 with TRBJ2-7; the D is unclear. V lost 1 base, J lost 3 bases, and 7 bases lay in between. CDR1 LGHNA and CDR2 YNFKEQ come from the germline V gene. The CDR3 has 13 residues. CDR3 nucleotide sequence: TGTGCCAGCAGCCAAGTCCCCGGCTACGAGCAGTACTTC. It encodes CASSQVPGYEQYF.

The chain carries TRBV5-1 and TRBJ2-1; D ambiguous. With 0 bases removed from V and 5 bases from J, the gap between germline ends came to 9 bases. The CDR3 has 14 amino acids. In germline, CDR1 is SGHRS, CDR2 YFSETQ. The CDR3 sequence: CASSLADTDNEQFF. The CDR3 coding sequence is TGCGCCAGCAGCTTGGCCGACACGGACAATGAGCAGTTCTTC.

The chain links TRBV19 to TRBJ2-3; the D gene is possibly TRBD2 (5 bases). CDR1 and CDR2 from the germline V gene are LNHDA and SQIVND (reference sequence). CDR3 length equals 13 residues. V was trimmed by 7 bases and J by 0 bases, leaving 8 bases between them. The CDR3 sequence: CASNQRSTDTQYF. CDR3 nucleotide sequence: TGTGCCAGTAATCAGCGGAGCACAGATACGCAGTATTTT.

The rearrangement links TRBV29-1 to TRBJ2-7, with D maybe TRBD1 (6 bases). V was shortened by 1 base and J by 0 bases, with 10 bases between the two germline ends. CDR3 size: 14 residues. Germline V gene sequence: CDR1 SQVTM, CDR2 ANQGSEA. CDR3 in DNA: TGCAGCGTTGAAGCCGGGACAATCTCCTACGAGCAGTACTTC. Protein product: CSVEAGTISYEQYF.

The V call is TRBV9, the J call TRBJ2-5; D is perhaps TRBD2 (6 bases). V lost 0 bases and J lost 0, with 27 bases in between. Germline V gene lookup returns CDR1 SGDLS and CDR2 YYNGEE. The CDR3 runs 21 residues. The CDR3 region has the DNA TGTGCCAGCAGCGTAGCTACGGGTGAGAGGAGGGGACTCAGGTACCAAGAGACCCAGTACTTC. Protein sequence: CASSVATGERRGLRYQETQYF.

The CDR3: CASSAQGFDTEAFF. CDR3 DNA sequence: TGCGCCAGCAGTGCACAGGGATTTGACACTGAAGCTTTCTTT. The chain uses TRBV10-1 and TRBJ1-1; the D gene is possibly TRBD1 (6 bases). The CDR3 totals 14 residues. Looked up from germline, CDR1 is WNHNN and CDR2 is SYGVQD (reference sequence). Trimming stripped 4 bases from V and 3 bases from J, with 12 bases between.

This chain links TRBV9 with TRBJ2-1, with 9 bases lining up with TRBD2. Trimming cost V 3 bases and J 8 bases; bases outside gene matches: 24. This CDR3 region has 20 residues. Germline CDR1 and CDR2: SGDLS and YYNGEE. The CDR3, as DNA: TGTGCCAGCAGCGCCGCAGGGGCGGGAGGGCCTTGGGTATCAGTAGATGAGCAGTTCTTC. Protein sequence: CASSAAGAGGPWVSVDEQFF.

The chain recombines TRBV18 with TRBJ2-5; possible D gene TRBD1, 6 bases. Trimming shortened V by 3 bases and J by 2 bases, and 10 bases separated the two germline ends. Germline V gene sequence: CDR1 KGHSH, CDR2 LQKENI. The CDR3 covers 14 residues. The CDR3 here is CASSPVGGQETQYF. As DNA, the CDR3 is TGTGCCAGCTCACCCGTAGGGGGTCAAGAGACCCAGTACTTC.

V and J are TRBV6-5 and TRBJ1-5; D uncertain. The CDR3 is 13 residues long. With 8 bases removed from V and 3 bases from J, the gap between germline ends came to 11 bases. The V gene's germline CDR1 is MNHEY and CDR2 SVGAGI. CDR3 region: CASGPVANQPQHF. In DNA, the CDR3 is TGTGCCAGCGGGCCAGTGGCCAATCAGCCCCAGCATTTT.

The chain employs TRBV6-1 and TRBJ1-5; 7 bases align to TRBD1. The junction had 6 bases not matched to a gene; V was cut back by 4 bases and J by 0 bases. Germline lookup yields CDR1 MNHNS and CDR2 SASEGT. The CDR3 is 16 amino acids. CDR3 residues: CASSGQGPASNQPQHF. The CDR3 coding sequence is TGTGCCAGCAGTGGACAGGGACCGGCTAGCAATCAGCCCCAGCATTTT.

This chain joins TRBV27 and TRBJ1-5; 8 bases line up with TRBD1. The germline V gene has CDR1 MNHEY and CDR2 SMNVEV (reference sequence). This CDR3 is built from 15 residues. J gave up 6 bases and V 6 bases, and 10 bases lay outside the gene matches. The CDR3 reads CASSSDRERGQPQHF. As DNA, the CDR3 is TGTGCCAGCAGCTCGGACAGGGAAAGAGGTCAGCCCCAGCATTTT.

In nucleotides, the CDR3 is TGTGCCAGCAGCCGACAGAGAAGGGGCTCCTACGAGCAGTACTTC. Protein sequence: CASSRQRRGSYEQYF. The chain is built from TRBV21-1 and TRBJ2-7; the DNA was not used to check the table's D call, TRBD1. TRBV21-1 is reported as a pseudogene. The CDR3 length is 15 residues.

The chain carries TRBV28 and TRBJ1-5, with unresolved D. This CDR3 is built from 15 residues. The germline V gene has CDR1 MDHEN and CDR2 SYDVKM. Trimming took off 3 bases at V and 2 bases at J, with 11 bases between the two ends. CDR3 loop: CASSFRGSGNQPQHF. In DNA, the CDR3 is TGTGCCAGCAGTTTTCGCGGATCTGGCAATCAGCCCCAGCATTTT.

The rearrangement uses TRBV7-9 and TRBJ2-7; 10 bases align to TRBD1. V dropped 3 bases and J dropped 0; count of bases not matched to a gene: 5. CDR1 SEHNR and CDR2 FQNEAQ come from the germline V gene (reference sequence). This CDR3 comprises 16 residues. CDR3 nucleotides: TGTGCCAGCAGCTTGGGGGACAGGGGATTCTCCTACGAGCAGTACTTC. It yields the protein CASSLGDRGFSYEQYF.

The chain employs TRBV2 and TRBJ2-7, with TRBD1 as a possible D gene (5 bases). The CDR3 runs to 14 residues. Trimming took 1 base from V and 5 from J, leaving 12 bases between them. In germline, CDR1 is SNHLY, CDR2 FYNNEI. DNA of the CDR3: TGTGCCAGCAGTGAAGTATCAGGGTATGACGAGCAGTACTTC. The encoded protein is CASSEVSGYDEQYF.

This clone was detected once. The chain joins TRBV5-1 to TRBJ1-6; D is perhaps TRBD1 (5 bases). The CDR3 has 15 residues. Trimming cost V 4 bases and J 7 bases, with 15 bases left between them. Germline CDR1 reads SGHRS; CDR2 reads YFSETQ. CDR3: CASSVREEGNSPLHF. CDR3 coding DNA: TGCGCCAGCAGCGTTCGGGAGGAGGGGAATTCACCCCTCCACTTT.

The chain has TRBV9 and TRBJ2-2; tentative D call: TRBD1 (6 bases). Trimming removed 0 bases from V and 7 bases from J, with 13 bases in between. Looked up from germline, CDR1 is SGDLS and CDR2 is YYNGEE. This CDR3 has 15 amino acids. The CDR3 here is CASSVGRQANGELFF. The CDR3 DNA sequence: TGTGCCAGCAGCGTAGGAAGACAGGCCAACGGGGAGCTGTTTTTT.

The CDR3 region is CASSVTLLGAGGVNEQFF. The CDR3 DNA reads TGTGCCAGCAGCGTAACCCTCCTGGGGGCGGGAGGGGTGAATGAGCAGTTCTTC. The V and J genes are TRBV9 and TRBJ2-1; 9 nucleotides align to TRBD2. CDR3 length equals 18 residues. Germline trimming cut 1 base from V and 7 bases from J; bases unmatched to any gene: 15. CDR1 and CDR2 from the germline V gene are SGDLS and YYNGEE. Using reference TRBV9 and TRBJ2-1 for the parts outside the CDR3, the full variable domain is DSGVTQTPKHLITATGQRVTLRCSPRSGDLSVYWYQQSLDQGLQFLIQYYNGEERAKGNILERFSAQQFPDLHSELNLSSLELGDSALYFCASSVTLLGAGGVNEQFFGPGTRLTVL.

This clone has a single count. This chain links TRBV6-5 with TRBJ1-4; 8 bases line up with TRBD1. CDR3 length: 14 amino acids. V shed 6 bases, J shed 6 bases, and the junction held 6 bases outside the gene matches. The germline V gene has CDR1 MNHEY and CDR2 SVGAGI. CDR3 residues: CASRNGQGYEKLFF. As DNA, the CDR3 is TGTGCCAGCAGAAACGGACAGGGCTATGAAAAACTGTTTTTT.

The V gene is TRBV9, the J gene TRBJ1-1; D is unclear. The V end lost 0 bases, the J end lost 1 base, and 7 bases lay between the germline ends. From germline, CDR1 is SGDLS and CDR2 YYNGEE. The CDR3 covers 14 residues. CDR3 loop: CASSVEWRNTEAFF. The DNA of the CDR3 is TGTGCCAGCAGCGTAGAATGGAGGAACACTGAAGCTTTCTTT.

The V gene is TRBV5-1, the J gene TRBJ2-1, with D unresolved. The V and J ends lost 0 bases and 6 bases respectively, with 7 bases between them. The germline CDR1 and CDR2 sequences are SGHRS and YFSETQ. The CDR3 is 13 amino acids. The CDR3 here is CASSLGQINEQFF. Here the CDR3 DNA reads TGCGCCAGCAGCTTGGGACAAATCAATGAGCAGTTCTTC.

The chain's CDR3 is CASSPHRDLSYNEQFF. For the CDR3, the DNA is TGTGCCAGCAGCCCCCACCGGGACTTGTCCTACAATGAGCAGTTCTTC. The gene calls are TRBV7-3 and TRBJ2-1; D possibly corresponds to TRBD2 (6 bases). Trimming took off 5 bases at V and 1 base at J, with 15 bases between the two ends. Germline V gene sequence: CDR1 SGHTA, CDR2 FQGTGA. The CDR3 covers 16 residues.

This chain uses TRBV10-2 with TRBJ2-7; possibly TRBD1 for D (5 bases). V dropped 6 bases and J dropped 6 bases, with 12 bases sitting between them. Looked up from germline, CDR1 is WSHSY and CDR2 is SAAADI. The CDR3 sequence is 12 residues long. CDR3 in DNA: TGCGCCAGCAGGTGGGGCTCGGGCGAGCAGTACTTC. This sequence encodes CASRWGSGEQYF.

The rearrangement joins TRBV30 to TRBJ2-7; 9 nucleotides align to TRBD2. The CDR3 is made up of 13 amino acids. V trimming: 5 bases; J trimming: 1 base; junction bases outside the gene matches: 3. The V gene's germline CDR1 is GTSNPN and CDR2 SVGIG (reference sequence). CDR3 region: CAWLREGSYEQYF. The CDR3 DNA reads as TGTGCCTGGTTGCGGGAGGGGTCCTACGAGCAGTACTTC.

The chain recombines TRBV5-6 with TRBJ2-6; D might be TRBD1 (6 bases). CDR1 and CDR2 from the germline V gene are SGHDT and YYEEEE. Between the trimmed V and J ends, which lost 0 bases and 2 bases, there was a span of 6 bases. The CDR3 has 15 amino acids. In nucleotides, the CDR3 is TGTGCCAGCAGCTTGGACAGGGCTGGGGCCAACGTCCTGACTTTC. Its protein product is CASSLDRAGANVLTF.

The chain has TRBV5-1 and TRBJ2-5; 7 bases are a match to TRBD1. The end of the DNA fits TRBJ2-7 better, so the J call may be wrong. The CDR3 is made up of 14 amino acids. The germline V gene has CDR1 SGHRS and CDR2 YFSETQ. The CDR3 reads CASSPRGQVYEQYF. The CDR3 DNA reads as TGCGCCAGCAGCCCCAGAGGACAGGTCTACGAGCAGTACTTC.

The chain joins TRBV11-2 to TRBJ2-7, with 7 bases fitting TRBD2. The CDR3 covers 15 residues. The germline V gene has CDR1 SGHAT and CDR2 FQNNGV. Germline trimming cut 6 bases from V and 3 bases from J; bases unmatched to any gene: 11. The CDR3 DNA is TGTGCCAGCAGGGCTATCTGGCGGGAGAACTACGAGCAGTACTTC. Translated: CASRAIWRENYEQYF.

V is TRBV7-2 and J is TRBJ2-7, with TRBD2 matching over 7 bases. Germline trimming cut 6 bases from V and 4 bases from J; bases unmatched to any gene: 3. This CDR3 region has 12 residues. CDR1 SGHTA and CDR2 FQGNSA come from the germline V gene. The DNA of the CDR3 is TGTGCCAGCAGTTCAGCGGGGTACGAGCAGTACTTC. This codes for CASSSAGYEQYF.

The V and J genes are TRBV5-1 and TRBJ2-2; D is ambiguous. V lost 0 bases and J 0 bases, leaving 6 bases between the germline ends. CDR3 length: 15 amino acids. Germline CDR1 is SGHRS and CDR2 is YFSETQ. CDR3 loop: CASSLVASNTGELFF. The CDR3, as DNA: TGCGCCAGCAGCTTGGTGGCTTCGAACACCGGGGAGCTGTTTTTT.